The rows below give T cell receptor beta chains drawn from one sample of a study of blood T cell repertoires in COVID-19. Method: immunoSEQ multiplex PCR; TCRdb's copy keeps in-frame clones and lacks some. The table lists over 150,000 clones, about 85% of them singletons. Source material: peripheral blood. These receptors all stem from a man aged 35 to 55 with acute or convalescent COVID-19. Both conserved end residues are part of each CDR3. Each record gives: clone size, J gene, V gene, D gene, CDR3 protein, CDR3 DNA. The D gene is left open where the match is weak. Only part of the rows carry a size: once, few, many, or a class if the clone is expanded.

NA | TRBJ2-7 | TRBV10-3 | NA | CAISEGSGNYEQYF | TGTGCCATCAGTGAGGGGAGCGGTAACTACGAGCAGTACTTC
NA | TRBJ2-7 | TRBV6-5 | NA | CASSYQGSYEQYF | TGTGCCAGCAGTTACCAGGGGTCCTACGAGCAGTACTTC
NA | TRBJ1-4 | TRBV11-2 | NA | CASSASRQANEKLFF | TGTGCCAGCAGCGCCTCCCGGCAGGCTAATGAAAAACTGTTTTTT
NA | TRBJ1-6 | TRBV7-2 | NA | CASSPSGTLNSPLHF | TGTGCCAGCAGCCCTTCGGGGACACTGAATTCACCCCTCCACTTT
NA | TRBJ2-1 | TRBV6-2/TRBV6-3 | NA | CASSFSGSSSYNEQFF | TGTGCCAGCAGTTTTTCCGGGAGTAGCTCCTACAATGAGCAGTTCTTC
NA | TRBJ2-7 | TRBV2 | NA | CASRREVGWYEQYF | TGTGCCAGCAGGAGGGAGGTAGGTTGGTACGAGCAGTACTTC
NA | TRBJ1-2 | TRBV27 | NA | CASSPTEQHYGYTF | TGTGCCAGCAGTCCCACGGAACAGCACTATGGCTACACCTTC
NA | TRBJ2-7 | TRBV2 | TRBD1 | CASRIGQGQPGGEQYF | TGTGCCAGCAGGATAGGACAGGGGCAACCGGGCGGCGAGCAGTACTTC
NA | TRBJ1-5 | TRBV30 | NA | CAWTPGASNQPQHF | TGTGCCTGGACCCCGGGTGCTAGCAATCAGCCCCAGCATTTT
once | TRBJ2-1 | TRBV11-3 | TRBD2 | CASSAGLAGGSGEQFF | TGTGCCAGCAGCGCCGGACTAGCGGGGGGGTCGGGTGAGCAGTTCTTC
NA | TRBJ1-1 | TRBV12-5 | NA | CASGNDKPNTEAFF | TGTGCTAGTGGTAATGACAAGCCGAACACTGAAGCTTTCTTT
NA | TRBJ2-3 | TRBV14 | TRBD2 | CASSRSGTSRYTDTQYF | TGTGCCAGCAGCCGTTCCGGGACTAGCAGATACACAGATACGCAGTATTTT
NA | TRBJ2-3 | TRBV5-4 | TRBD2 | CASSERGVTDTQYF | TGTGCCAGCAGCGAGCGGGGGGTCACAGATACGCAGTATTTT
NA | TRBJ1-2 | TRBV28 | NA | CASTTSRQGYGYTF | TGTGCCAGCACCACCAGTCGTCAGGGCTATGGCTACACCTTC
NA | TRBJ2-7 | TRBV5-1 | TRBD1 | CASSFDRGSYEQYF | TGCGCCAGCAGCTTTGACAGGGGCTCCTACGAGCAGTACTTC
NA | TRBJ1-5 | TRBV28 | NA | CASSQGGDNQPQHF | TGTGCCAGCAGTCAAGGGGGGGACAATCAGCCCCAGCATTTT
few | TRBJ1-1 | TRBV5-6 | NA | CASSLDGKNTQNTEAFF | TGTGCCAGCAGCTTGGACGGGAAAAACACGCAGAACACTGAAGCTTTCTTT
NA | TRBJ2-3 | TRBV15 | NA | CATSRSDRSTDTQYF | TGTGCCACCAGCAGATCTGACAGAAGCACAGATACGCAGTATTTT
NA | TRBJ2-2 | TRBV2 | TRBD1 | CASSRDRGGTGELFF | TGTGCCAGCAGTCGGGACAGGGGAGGTACCGGGGAGCTGTTTTTT
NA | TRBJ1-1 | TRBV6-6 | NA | CASSLDSLGTEAFF | TGTGCCAGCAGCCTGGACAGTTTAGGAACTGAAGCTTTCTTT
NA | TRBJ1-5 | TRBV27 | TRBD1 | CASTMPQGARCQPQHF | TGTGCCAGTACGATGCCCCAGGGGGCGAGGTGTCAGCCCCAGCATTTT
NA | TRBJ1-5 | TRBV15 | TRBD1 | CATSAKPGQLNQPQHF | TGTGCCACCAGCGCCAAGCCGGGACAGCTCAATCAGCCCCAGCATTTT
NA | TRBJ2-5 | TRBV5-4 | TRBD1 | CASSWTGQETQYF | TGTGCCAGCAGCTGGACAGGCCAAGAGACCCAGTACTTC
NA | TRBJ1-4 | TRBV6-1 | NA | CASSERLGTPTNEKLFF | TGTGCCAGCAGTGAACGCCTTGGCACCCCAACTAATGAAAAACTGTTTTTT
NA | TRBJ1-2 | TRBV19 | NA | CASSMGQVVYGYTF | TGTGCCAGTAGTATGGGCCAGGTGGTTTATGGCTACACCTTC
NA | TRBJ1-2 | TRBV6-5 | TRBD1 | CASKGQAYGYTF | TGTGCCAGCAAGGGACAGGCTTATGGCTACACCTTC
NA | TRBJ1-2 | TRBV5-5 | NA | CASSLEAGARYGYTF | TGTGCCAGCAGCTTGGAAGCGGGGGCTCGGTATGGCTACACCTTC